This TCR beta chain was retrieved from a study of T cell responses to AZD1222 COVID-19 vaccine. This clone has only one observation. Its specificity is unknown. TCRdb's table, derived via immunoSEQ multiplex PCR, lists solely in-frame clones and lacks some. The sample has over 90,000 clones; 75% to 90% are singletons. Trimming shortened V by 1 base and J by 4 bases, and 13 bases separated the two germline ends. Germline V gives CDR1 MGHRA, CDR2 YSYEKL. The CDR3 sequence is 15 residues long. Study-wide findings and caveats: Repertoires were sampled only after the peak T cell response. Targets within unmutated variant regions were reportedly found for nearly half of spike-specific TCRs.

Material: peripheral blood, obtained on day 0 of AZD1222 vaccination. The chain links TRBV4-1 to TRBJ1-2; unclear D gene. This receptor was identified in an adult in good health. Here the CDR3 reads CASSQADTVGYGYTF. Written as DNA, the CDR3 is TGCGCCAGCAGCCAAGCTGACACGGTGGGCTATGGCTACACCTTC.